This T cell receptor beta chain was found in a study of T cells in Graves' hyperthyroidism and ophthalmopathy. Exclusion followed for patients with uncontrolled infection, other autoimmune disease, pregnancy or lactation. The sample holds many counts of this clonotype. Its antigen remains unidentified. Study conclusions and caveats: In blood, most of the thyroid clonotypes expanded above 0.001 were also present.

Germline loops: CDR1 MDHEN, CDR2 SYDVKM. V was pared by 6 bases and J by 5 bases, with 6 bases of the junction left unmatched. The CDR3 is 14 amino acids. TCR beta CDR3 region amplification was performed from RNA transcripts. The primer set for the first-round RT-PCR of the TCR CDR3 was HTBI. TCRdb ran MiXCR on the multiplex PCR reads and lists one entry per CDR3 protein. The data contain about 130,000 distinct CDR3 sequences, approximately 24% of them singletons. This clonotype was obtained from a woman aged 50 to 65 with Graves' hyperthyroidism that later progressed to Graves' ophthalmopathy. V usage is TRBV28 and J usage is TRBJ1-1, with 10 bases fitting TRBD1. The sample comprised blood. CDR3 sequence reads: CASRPGTGETEAFF. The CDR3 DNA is TGTGCCAGCAGGCCCGGGACAGGGGAAACTGAAGCTTTCTTT.